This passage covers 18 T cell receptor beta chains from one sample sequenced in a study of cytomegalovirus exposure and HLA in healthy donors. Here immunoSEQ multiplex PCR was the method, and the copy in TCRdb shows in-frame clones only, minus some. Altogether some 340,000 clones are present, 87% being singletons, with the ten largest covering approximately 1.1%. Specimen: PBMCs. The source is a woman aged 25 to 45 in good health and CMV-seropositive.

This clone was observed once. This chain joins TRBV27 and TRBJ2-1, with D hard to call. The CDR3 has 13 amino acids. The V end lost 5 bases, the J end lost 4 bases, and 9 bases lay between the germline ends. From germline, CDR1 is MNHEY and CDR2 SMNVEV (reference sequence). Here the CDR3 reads CASSTHEYNEQFF. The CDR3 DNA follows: TGTGCCAGCAGTACACACGAATACAATGAGCAGTTCTTC.

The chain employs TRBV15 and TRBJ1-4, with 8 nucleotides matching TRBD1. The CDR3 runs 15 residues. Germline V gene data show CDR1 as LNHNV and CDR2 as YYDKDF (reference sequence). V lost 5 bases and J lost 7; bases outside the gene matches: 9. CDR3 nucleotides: TGTGCCACCAGCGGAGGCGGACAGGGAGGTGAAAAACTGTTTTTT. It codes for CATSGGGQGGEKLFF.

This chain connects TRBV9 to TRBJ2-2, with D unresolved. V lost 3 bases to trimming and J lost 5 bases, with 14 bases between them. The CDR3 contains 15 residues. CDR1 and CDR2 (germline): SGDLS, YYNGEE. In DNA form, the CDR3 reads TGTGCCAGCAGCGATACCAGGATAGGGACCGGGGAGCTGTTTTTT. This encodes CASSDTRIGTGELFF.

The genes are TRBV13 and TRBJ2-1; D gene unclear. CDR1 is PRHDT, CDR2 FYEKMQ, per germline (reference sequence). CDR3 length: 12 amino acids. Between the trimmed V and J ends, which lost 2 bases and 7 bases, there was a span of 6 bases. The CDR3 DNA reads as TGTGCCAGCAGCTTACCTATGAATGAGCAGTTCTTC. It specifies CASSLPMNEQFF.

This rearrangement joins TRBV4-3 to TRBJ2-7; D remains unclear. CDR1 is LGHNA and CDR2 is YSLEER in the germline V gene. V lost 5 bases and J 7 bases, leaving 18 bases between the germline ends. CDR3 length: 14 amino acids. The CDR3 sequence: CASSVDVTAWEQYF. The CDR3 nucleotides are TGCGCCAGCAGCGTAGATGTAACGGCGTGGGAGCAGTACTTC.

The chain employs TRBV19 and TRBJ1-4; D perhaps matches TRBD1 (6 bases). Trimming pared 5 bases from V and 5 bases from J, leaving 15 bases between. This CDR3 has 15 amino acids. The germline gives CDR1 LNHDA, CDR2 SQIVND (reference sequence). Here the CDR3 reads CASSPRTVRNEKLFF. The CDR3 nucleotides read TGTGCCAGTAGTCCTCGGACAGTGCGGAATGAAAAACTGTTTTTT.

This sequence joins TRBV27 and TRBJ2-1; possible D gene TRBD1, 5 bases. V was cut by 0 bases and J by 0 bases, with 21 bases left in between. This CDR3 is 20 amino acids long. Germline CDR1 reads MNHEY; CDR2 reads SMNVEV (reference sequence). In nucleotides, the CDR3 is TGTGCCAGCAGTTTATCGATACCACAAATACGACAGAGCTCCTACAATGAGCAGTTCTTC. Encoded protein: CASSLSIPQIRQSSYNEQFF.

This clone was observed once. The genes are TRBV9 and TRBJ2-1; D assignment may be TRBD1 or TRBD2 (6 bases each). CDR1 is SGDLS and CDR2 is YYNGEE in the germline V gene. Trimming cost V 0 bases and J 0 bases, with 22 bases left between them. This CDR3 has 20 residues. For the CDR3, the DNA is TGTGCCAGCAGCGTAGCATACGGAGGACTCGGGGGCCGCTCCTACAATGAGCAGTTCTTC. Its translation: CASSVAYGGLGGRSYNEQFF.

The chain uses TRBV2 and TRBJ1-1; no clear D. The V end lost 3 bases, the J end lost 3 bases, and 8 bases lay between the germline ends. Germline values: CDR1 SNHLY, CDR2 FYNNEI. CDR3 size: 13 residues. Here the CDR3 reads CASSEGRYTEAFF. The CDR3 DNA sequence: TGTGCCAGCAGTGAGGGAAGGTACACTGAAGCTTTCTTT.

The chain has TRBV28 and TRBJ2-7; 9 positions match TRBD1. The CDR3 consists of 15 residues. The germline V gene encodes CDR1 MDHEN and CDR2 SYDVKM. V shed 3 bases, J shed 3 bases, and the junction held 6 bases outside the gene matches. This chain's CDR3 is CASSLGTGIFYEQYF. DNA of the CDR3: TGTGCCAGCAGTTTGGGGACAGGGATTTTCTACGAGCAGTACTTC.

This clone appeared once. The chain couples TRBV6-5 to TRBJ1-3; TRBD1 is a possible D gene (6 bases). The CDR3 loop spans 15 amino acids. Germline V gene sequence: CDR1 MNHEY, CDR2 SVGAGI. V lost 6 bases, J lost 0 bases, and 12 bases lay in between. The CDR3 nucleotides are TGTGCCAGCAGCAGGGGCGTTAGCTCTGGAAACACCATATATTTT. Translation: CASSRGVSSGNTIYF.

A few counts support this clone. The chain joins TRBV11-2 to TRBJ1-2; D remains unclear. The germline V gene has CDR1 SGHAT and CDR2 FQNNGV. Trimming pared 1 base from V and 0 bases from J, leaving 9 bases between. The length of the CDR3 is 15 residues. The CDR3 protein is CASSLVDTANYGYTF. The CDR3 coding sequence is TGTGCCAGCAGCTTAGTAGACACGGCTAACTATGGCTACACCTTC.

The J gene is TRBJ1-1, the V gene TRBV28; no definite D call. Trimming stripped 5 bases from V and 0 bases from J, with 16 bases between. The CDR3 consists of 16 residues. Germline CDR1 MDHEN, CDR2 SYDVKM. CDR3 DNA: TGTGCCAGCAGTACCGGAGCGAGGCTAATGAACACTGAAGCTTTCTTT. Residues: CASSTGARLMNTEAFF.

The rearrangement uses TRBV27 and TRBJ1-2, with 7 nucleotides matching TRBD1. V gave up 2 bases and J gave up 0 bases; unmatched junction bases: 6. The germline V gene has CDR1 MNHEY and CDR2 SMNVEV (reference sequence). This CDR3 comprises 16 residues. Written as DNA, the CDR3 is TGTGCCAGCAGTTTAAGGGGGCCAGGAACTAACTATGGCTACACCTTC. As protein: CASSLRGPGTNYGYTF.

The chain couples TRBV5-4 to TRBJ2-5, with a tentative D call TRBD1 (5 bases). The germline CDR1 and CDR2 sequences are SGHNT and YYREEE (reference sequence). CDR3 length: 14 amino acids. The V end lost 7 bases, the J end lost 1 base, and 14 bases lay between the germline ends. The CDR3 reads CASPPRTTQETQYF. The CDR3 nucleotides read TGTGCCAGCCCCCCACGGACAACCCAAGAGACCCAGTACTTC.

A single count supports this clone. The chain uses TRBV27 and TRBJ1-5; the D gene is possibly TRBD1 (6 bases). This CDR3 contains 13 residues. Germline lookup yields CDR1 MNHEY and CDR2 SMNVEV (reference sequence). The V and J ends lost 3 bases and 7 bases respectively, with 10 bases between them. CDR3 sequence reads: CASSFEGGQPQHF. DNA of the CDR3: TGTGCCAGCAGTTTTGAGGGGGGCCAGCCCCAGCATTTT.

The CDR3 DNA sequence: TGTGCCAGCAATTCAAGAGGCGCGAACTATGGCTACACCTTC. Protein: CASNSRGANYGYTF. The chain couples TRBV28 to TRBJ1-2; D call uncertain. This CDR3 spans 14 amino acids. The germline gives CDR1 MDHEN, CDR2 SYDVKM. The germline V and J ends were trimmed by 7 bases and 2 bases, with 14 bases remaining between them.

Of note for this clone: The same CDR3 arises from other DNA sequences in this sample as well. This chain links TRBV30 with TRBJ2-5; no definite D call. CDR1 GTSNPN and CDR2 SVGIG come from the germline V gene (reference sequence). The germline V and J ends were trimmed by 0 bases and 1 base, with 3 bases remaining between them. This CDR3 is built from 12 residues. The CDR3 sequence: CAWSVLQETQYF. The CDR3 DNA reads TGTGCCTGGAGTGTTCTCCAAGAGACCCAGTACTTC.